This entry concerns a single T cell receptor (beta chain). TCRdb keeps only in-frame clones here, not all; method: immunoSEQ multiplex PCR. The sample carries 490,000 or so clones, around nine tenths recorded once. The sample belongs to a study of blood T cell repertoires in COVID-19. Everyone who took part was about 18 to 89 years old, and they came from over 20 US areas. Donors were grouped by their self-reported clinical history. Cohort 3 recovery required two negative PCRs, clearance, or symptom resolution. Material: PBMCs or T cells enriched from blood (not recorded which). This receptor was taken from a woman aged 55 to 70 who had recovered from COVID-19.

This chain's CDR3 is CASSYSAKGVHEQFF. In DNA, the CDR3 is TGTGCCAGCAGTTACTCGGCCAAAGGGGTCCATGAGCAGTTCTTC. The chain employs TRBV6-2 or TRBV6-3 and TRBJ2-1, with D possibly TRBD1 on 5 matching bases. V was clipped by 0 bases and J by 8 bases, with 14 bases between them. The V gene's germline CDR1 is MNHEY and CDR2 SVGEGT. CDR3 length: 15 residues.